This T cell receptor (beta chain) was found in a study of post-analysis software for immune sequencing data. General study results and limits: Same-batch preparations were strongly co-clustered by F measure. Compared with controls, patients showed significantly lower normalized Chao1 diversity.

Note on this clonotype: Its antigen is unidentified.

Unique molecular identifiers had been added to the TCR beta cDNA libraries. Researchers reported 400,000 to 600,000 cDNA molecules coming from about 0.98 to 11 million T cells. TCRdb itself ran the PCR reads through MiXCR, one entry per CDR3 protein. Of about 430,000 distinct CDR3 sequences detected, approximately 42% appear once; the ten largest clones hold less than 8%. The specimen sequenced was blood. This clonotype was obtained from a girl aged 2-10 years with multiple sclerosis.

CDR3 sequence (DNA): TGTGCCAGCAGCTCAACAGACTGGGGCGTACAAGATGAGCAGTTCTTC. This codes for CASSSTDWGVQDEQFF. The rearrangement links TRBV7-8 to TRBJ2-1; possibly TRBD1 for D (5 bases). The CDR3 length is 16 residues. V lost 4 bases and J 8 bases, leaving 21 bases between the germline ends. Germline V CDR1 and CDR2: SGHVS, FQNEAQ.